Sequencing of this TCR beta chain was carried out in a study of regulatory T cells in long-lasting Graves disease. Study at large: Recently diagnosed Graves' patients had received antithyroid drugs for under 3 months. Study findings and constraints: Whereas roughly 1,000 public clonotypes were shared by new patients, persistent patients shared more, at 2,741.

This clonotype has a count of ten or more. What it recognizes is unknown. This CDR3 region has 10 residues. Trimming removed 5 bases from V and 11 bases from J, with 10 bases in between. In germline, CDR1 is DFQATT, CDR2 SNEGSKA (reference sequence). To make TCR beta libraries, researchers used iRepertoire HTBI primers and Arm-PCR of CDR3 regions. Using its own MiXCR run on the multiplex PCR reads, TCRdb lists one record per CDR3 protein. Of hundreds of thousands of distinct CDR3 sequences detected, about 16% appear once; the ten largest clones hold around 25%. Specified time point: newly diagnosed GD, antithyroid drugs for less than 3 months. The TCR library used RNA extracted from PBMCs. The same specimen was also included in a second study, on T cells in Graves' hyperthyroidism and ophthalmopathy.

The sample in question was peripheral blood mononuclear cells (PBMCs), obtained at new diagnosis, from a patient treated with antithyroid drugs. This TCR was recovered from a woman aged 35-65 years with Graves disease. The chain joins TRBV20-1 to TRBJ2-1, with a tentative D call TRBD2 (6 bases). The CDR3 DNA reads TGCAGTGCTTACGGGGGTAAGCAGTTCTTC. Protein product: CSAYGGKQFF.